This TCR beta chain was captured in a study of cytomegalovirus exposure and HLA in healthy donors (dated by TCRdb to 2017 to 2019). Regarding the research as a whole: According to an earlier analysis of a few hundred of the donors, some 170 million T cells yielded 117 million unique TCR beta sequences and around 280 Gb of sequence data. About 300 gigabases of sequencing data and 70 million to 100 million unique TCR sequences were included in an early release covering 550 to 800 HLA-typed donors. Among the roughly 400 genotyped donors, approximately 81% belonged to the genetic ancestry cluster associated with self-reported Caucasian donors. The study aimed to test whether cataloging public T cell receptors could reveal signatures of past pathogen exposure. Using immunosequencing, the study profiled T cell repertoires from 500 to 800 subjects and related those repertoires to cytomegalovirus serostatus. Along with the approximately 700-subject first cohort, a separate validation cohort of over a hundred different subjects was used. High-throughput TCR immunosequencing, statistical association of individual TCRs with disease status, and machine learning were combined to predict cytomegalovirus infection status. In a later analysis, previously published TCR beta repertoires from 550 to 750 donors were re-analyzed and high-resolution HLA genotyping was added so that TCR occurrence patterns could be studied. Rather than using new phenotypic data, the later analysis identified candidate immune exposures from TCR beta sequences and from how often those sequences occurred across donors. An earlier analysis of around 580 of the donors used high-throughput TCR beta sequencing to judge whether each TCR beta V gene segment behaved as functional or pseudogenic. Donor age, sex, ethnicity and CMV serostatus were collected together with the repertoire data. In a later genetic analysis, genome-wide SNP genotypes for about three fifths of the 666 donors were used, and that subset was treated as a discovery cohort. All discovery cohort repertoires had been generated using a single sequencing platform. HLA typing included class I and class II loci at four-digit resolution. The number of typed donors differed by locus: about 620-630 for A, B, C, DRB1 and DQB1; 522 for DQA1; some 590 for DPA1; and about 450 for DPB1. Four to six DR-DQ haplotypes were handled as single units for association and clustering because linkage in the cohort was strong. Among some 410 genotyped donors of the cohort, an average of around 240,000 unique TCR beta nucleotide sequences were sequenced per donor, approximately 20% of them non-productive.

The investigation overall reported the following: A group of highly shared sequence variants was considered likely to be a technical artifact of the sequencing pipeline. Because counts were too low, about 15 rarely observed V segments, including chromosome 9 orphons, were left out of the earlier analysis of a few hundred of the donors. Strong co-occurrence of HLA alleles, especially DR and DQ, made assigning TCR associations to individual alleles difficult. At a false discovery rate of 0.05, a later analysis linked about 16,000 TCR beta sequences to specific HLA alleles. According to the authors, the approach could potentially be generalized to other disease states and immunological phenotypes. A few of the identified cytomegalovirus-associated TCR beta chains were confirmed in vitro to be specific for cytomegalovirus antigens. A later analysis found that HLA-associated TCR beta chains were more clonally expanded and had lower generation probabilities than equally common non-associated chains. The presence/absence analyses assumed that sequencing depth was roughly uniform across donors, and that assumption may not be true. Linkage disequilibrium might explain the correlated functional status among segregating V segments, but an unknown experimental factor could not be ruled out. A later genetic analysis associated a missense DCLRE1C variant with V-gene and J-gene trimming of TCR beta chains, and an independent cohort replicated the association. The only immune exposure information available for the cohort was CMV serostatus. HLA typing was unavailable for some donors at each locus, so association tests used only the typed subset. A later analysis reported that several top co-occurrence clusters appeared linked to parvovirus B19, influenza, CMV and Epstein-Barr virus. In the study, 150 to 200 TCR beta chains were listed as associated with cytomegalovirus. Only TCR beta chains were sequenced in this cohort, and the absence of alpha or paired-chain data limited detectable features. The classifier was reported to diagnose cytomegalovirus status with high specificity and sensitivity in both the original and validation cohorts. A later genetic analysis reported fewer N-insertions in productive TCRs among donors in an Asian-associated ancestry cluster than the roughly 650-donor mean. While some public TCRs were present in many individuals, most TCR sequences turned up only very rarely across donors. In a later analysis, the rate of TCR association differed among HLA loci, with DRB1 alleles having the most associated TCRs and HLA-C alleles having the fewest. A further reported finding was that TCR beta sequences accurately predicted the HLA-A and HLA-B alleles for most subjects in the first cohort. In an earlier analysis of about 550 of the donors, most TCR beta V segments were observed in productive rearrangements about 87% or about 30% of the time, broadly matching IMGT annotations. Some IMGT-functional V segments, including TRBV6-2 and TRBV6-3, could not be distinguished by the 87-base-pair reads and were therefore excluded. Most CMV-associated TCR beta chains appeared to be HLA-restricted in a later analysis, and the HLA associations seemed to be driven largely by CMV exposure.

This clone occurred once. Its cognate antigen has yet to be identified. One base away there is no much larger clone; base qualities are not given. In total, approximately 690 healthy bone marrow donors made up the cohort. Cohort members were all nominally healthy when sampled, although unrecorded immune exposures were likely present. The donor tested CMV seronegative, placing the donor among the 350 or so seronegative members of the cohort. A peripheral blood sample was collected from each donor, and TCR beta sequencing was performed on peripheral blood mononuclear cells. The Qiagen DNeasy Blood Extraction Kit was used to extract genomic DNA from the blood cell samples. CDR3 length: 16 amino acids, cysteine to phenylalanine. CDR3 DNA only is kept here, 48 bases in frame from base 1. CDR1 and CDR2 were assigned from the germline V gene as SGHRS and YFSETQ. The junction carries 24 bases between V and J, which are trimmed by 4 bases and 7 bases respectively.

Libraries were made using the immunoSEQ multiplex PCR assay. A mixture of 60 forward primers for TCR Vbeta segments and 13 reverse primers for TCR Jbeta segments was used in the multiplex PCR. The CDR3 region of rearranged TCR beta genes was amplified from genomic DNA with a multiplex PCR assay. The Illumina HiSeq System was used to sequence the amplified TCR beta libraries as 87-base-pair reads. Per the authors' processing: Across the roughly 670 repertoires, a later analysis counted tens of millions of unique TCR beta chains, some 11 million of which were shared by at least two donors. Raw reads were error-corrected and collapsed into unique sequences by a nearest-neighbor algorithm in which closely related sequences were merged to remove PCR and sequencing errors. CDR3 sequences were aligned to IMGT reference sequences to assign V, D and J gene segments. Each retained sequence needed at least a six-nucleotide match to both a V gene segment and a J gene segment. A rearrangement counted as productive if the CDR3 had no stop codons and remained in frame with V and J, and every other rearrangement counted as non-productive. Following IMGT convention, CDR3 was defined as the stretch from the second conserved V-encoded cysteine up to the conserved J-encoded phenylalanine. In an earlier analysis of roughly 610 of the donors, sequences lacking an unambiguous match to a single V gene segment were excluded. An earlier analysis of 587 of the donors classified V segments as functional when productive rearrangements were above 56.7% and as segregating when the standard deviation between donors was above 5%. A statistical classification framework was built for diagnosing cytomegalovirus status from the catalog of TCR beta chain sequences. In a later analysis, TCR nucleotide sequences were compared against IMGT/GENE-DB human TR gene sequences so that V and J genes could be assigned. The TCRdist pipeline was used in a later analysis to assign CDR3 sequences and most-parsimonious VDJ recombination scenarios. In a later analysis, each TCR beta chain was defined by its CDR3 amino acid sequence together with its V-gene family, and reads without a unique V-gene family were excluded. In a later analysis, approximately 640 highly shared, low-generation-probability nucleotide sequences were removed to address suspected cross-contamination and a sequencing artifact. In a later analysis, a clonal expansion index for each public chain was calculated from normalized within-repertoire ranks of inferred template counts. In a later analysis, generation probabilities were computed using a VDJ recombination model fitted to out-of-frame rearrangements, and the results were checked against IGoR. In a later analysis, TCR-TCR, TCR-HLA and TCR-CMV co-occurrence was scored with hypergeometric tests, and a repertoire-size bias correction was applied to TCR pairs. A later analysis estimated false discovery rates by permuting HLA or CMV assignments 20 times. A later analysis grouped co-occurring TCRs with DBSCAN, adding TCRdist sequence similarity when clustering within HLA-allele-positive subsets. Repertoires with fewer than 30,000 or more than 120,000 public chains, plus five repertoires with anomalous nucleotide sharing, were excluded from co-occurrence clustering. TCRdb carries this immuneACCESS record with in-frame sequences only. Its versions omit some clonotypes, under half of them owing to an unresolved V gene in the studies checked, with the rest unexplained. V, J and clone size are taken as reported in that table, and D and trimming were inferred from the DNA itself. Present in this sample are about 140,000 clones, roughly 80% of which were seen just once. The ten largest clones capture roughly 1% of the sample.

The receptor chain draws on TRBV5-1 and TRBJ2-7; perhaps TRBD1 is the D gene, with 8 bases matching. The TCR comes from a man younger than 30 in good health and CMV-seronegative. The sequenced sample was PBMCs. The nucleotide sequence is TGCGCCAGCAGCATACAGGGGGGGCAAGTCGGGATTGAGCAGTACTTC. Translation gives CASSIQGGQVGIEQYF.